The 11 T cell receptor beta chains below come from one sample, sequenced in a study of early T cells in non-severe SARS-CoV-2 infection (dated by TCRdb to 2020 to 2023). The library was made by 5' RACE. The listed sequencing device is NextSeq 500. TCRdb cleaned the public reads at Q25 with fastp, built clones with MiXCR and kept in-frame beta chains. CDR3 protein duplicates are merged, each entry listing the most common genes and DNA. The sample has about 29,000 distinct CDR3 sequences on record, approximately 4.8% of them singletons. The biggest ten clones account for less than 14% of the sample. Source material: whole blood. These receptor sequences come from an adult who was a healthcare worker with PCR-confirmed SARS-CoV-2 infection or an uninfected control (not recorded which).

This clonotype was found once. Likely a read error: the CDR3 ends without its conserved phenylalanine or tryptophan. The chain recombines TRBV20-1 with TRBJ1-1, with unresolved D. The CDR3 totals 15 residues. The V gene's germline CDR1 is DFQATT and CDR2 SNEGSKA (reference sequence). Trimming left V 1 base short and J 1 base short, with 13 bases between. The CDR3 DNA reads TGCAGTGCTAGAGGTCCCCGGGTGAGGAACACTGAAGCTTTCATT. This codes for CSARGPRVRNTEAFI.

This clonotype occurred many times. The chain links TRBV29-1 to TRBJ2-2, with TRBD1 as a possible D gene (5 bases). The CDR3 is 16 amino acids. Germline CDR1 SQVTM, CDR2 ANQGSEA. The V end lost 1 base, the J end lost 2 bases, and 14 bases lay between the germline ends. CDR3 in amino acids: CSVEVGAGQNTGELFF. The CDR3 bases are TGCAGCGTTGAAGTGGGTGCAGGACAAAACACCGGGGAGCTGTTTTTT.

This clonotype was counted between two and nine times. The chain uses TRBV5-1 and TRBJ1-1; TRBD1 agrees at 7 bases. The trim removed 0 bases at V and 10 bases at J, leaving 6 bases unmatched. The length of the CDR3 is 13 residues. Germline assignment: CDR1 SGHRS and CDR2 YFSETQ. CDR3 protein: CASSLDSQGVAFF. Here the CDR3 DNA reads TGCGCCAGCAGCTTGGATTCCCAGGGGGTAGCTTTCTTT.

There are many counts of this clonotype. This chain joins TRBV18 and TRBJ1-2; tentative D call: TRBD1 (6 bases). Germline V gene data show CDR1 as KGHSH and CDR2 as LQKENI. The CDR3 consists of 16 residues. V was clipped by 1 base and J by 2 bases, with 14 bases between them. CDR3 sequence reads: CASSPQKQGRNYGYTF. In nucleotides, the CDR3 is TGTGCCAGCTCACCACAAAAACAGGGACGCAACTATGGCTACACCTTC.

This clonotype was recorded at least ten times. J is TRBJ2-2 and V is TRBV18, with D maybe TRBD1 (6 bases). The CDR3 is 13 residues long. Germline V lookup: CDR1 KGHSH, CDR2 LQKENI. V shed 5 bases and J shed 6 bases, with 10 bases lying between them. This chain's CDR3 is CASSSDSAGELFF. In DNA form, the CDR3 reads TGTGCCAGCTCATCGGACAGCGCCGGGGAGCTGTTTTTT.

The J gene is TRBJ2-2, the V gene TRBV21-1. TRBV21-1 represents a pseudogene. This CDR3 spans 11 amino acids. As DNA, the CDR3 is TGTGCCAGCAGCAATCCCGGGGAGCTGTTTTTT. This codes for CASSNPGELFF.

This clonotype has a count of ten or more. The chain couples TRBV20-1 to TRBJ2-2, with D unclear. This CDR3 region has 17 residues. V was pared by 0 bases and J by 0 bases, with 14 bases between. Germline CDR1 DFQATT, CDR2 SNEGSKA (reference sequence). CDR3 region: CSARDSQVGSNTGELFF. The CDR3 DNA follows: TGCAGTGCTAGAGATTCGCAGGTGGGATCGAACACCGGGGAGCTGTTTTTT.

This clonotype was recorded at least ten times. The chain recombines TRBV20-1 with TRBJ1-6, with 7 bases matching TRBD1. The ends lost 0 bases at V and 7 bases at J; junction bases unmatched: 6. The CDR3 length is 15 residues. The V gene's germline CDR1 is DFQATT and CDR2 SNEGSKA (reference sequence). CDR3 coding DNA: TGCAGTGCTAGAGATCGCAGGGACAGCAATTCACCCCTCCACTTT. Translating gives CSARDRRDSNSPLHF.

This clonotype showed up many times. V and J are TRBV10-3 and TRBJ2-1; D is unresolved. The V and J ends lost 2 bases and 3 bases respectively, with 11 bases between them. There are 15 residues in the CDR3. Per germline, CDR1 ENHRY and CDR2 SYGVKD. The CDR3 spells CAISERISDYNEQFF. The CDR3 DNA reads as TGTGCCATCAGTGAGCGGATCTCGGACTACAATGAGCAGTTCTTC.

V usage is TRBV20-1 and J usage is TRBJ2-3; 13 bases fit TRBD2. The CDR3 length is 15 residues. J was trimmed by 6 bases and V by 3 bases; bases with no gene match: 6. Germline lookup yields CDR1 DFQATT and CDR2 SNEGSKA (reference sequence). The CDR3 here is CSARGLAGIGDTQYF. DNA for the CDR3: TGCAGTGCTAGGGGACTAGCGGGAATCGGGGATACGCAGTATTTT.

The sample holds many counts of this clonotype. The rearrangement joins TRBV12-3 or TRBV12-4 to TRBJ1-5; D is uncertain. CDR3 size: 12 residues. V lost 7 bases to trimming and J lost 3 bases, with 7 bases between them. CDR3 bases: TGTGCCAGCATGAGGAACAATCAGCCCCAGCATTTT. Translating gives CASMRNNQPQHF.